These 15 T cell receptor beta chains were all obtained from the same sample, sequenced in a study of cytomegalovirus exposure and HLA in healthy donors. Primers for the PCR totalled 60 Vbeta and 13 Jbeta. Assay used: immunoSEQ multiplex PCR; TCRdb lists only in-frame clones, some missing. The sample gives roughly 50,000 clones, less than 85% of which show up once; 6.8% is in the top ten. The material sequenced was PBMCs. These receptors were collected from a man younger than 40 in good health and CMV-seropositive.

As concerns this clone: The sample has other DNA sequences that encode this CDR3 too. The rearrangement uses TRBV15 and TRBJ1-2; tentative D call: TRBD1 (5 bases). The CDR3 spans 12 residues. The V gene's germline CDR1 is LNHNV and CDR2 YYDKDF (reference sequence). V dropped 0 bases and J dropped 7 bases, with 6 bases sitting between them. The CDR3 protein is CATSRDQGGYTF. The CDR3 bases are TGTGCCACCAGCAGAGATCAGGGTGGCTACACCTTC. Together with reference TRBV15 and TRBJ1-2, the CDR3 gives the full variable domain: DAMVIQNPRYQVTQFGKPVTLSCSQTLNHNVMYWYQQKSSQAPKLLFHYYDKDFNNEADTPDNFQSRRPNTSFCFLDIRSPGLGDTAMYLCATSRDQGGYTFGSGTRLTVV.

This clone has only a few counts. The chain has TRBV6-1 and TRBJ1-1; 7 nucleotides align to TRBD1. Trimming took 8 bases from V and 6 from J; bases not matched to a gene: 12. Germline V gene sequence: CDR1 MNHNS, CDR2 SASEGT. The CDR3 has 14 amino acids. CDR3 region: CASPNDRVSSEAFF. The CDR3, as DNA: TGTGCCAGCCCCAACGACAGGGTGTCATCTGAAGCTTTCTTT.

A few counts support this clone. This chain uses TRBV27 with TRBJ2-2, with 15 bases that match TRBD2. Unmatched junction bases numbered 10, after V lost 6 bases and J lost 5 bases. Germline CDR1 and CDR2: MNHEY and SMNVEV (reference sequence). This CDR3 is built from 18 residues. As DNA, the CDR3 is TGTGCCAGCAGGAGTTCGGGACTAGCGGGGGGCTGGACCGGGGAGCTGTTTTTT. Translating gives CASRSSGLAGGWTGELFF.

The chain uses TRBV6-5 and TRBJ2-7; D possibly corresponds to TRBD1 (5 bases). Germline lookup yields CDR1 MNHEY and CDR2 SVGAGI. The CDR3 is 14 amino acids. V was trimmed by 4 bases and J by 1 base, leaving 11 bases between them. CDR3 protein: CASSSPGLSYEQYF. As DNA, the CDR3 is TGTGCCAGCAGTTCTCCAGGGCTTTCCTACGAGCAGTACTTC.

The CDR3 sequence: CSVGAASKWGEQYF. CDR3 coding DNA: TGCAGCGTGGGCGCGGCATCCAAGTGGGGCGAGCAGTACTTC. V gene TRBV29-1 combines with J gene TRBJ2-5; D is unclear. TRBJ2-7 explains the end of the DNA better; the J call may be wrong. The CDR3 runs 14 residues. Germline values: CDR1 SQVTM, CDR2 ANQGSEA.

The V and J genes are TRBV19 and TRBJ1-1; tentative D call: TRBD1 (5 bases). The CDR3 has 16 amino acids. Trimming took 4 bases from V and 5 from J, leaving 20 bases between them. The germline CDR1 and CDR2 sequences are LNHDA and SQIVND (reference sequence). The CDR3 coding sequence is TGTGCCAGTAGTACCCTCGGGGGGGGTGTTGGGACTGAAGCTTTCTTT. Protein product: CASSTLGGGVGTEAFF.

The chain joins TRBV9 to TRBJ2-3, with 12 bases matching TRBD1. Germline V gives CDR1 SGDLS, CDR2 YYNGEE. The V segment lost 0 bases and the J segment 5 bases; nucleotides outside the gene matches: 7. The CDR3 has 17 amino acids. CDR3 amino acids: CASSVEGTGGGKDTQYF. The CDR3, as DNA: TGTGCCAGCAGCGTAGAGGGGACAGGGGGCGGTAAAGATACGCAGTATTTT.

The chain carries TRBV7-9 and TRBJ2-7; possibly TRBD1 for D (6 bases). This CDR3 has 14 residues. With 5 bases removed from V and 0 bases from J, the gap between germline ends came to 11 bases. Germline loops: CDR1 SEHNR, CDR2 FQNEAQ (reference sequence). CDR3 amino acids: CASSTRDTSYEQYF. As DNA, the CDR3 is TGTGCCAGCAGCACCCGGGACACCTCCTACGAGCAGTACTTC.

The CDR3 region is CASSVRAGTGNEQFF. CDR3 DNA: TGTGCCAGCAGCGTACGAGCTGGGACAGGGAATGAGCAGTTCTTC. The J gene is TRBJ2-1, the V gene TRBV9, with 9 bases that match TRBD1. The CDR3 extends over 15 amino acids. The trim removed 1 base at V and 7 bases at J, leaving 6 bases unmatched. Germline V gives CDR1 SGDLS, CDR2 YYNGEE.

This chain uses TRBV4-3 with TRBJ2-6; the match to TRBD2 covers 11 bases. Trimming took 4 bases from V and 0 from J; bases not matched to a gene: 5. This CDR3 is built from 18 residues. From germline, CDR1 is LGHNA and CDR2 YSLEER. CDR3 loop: CASSRRLAGNSGANVLTF. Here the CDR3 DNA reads TGCGCCAGCAGCCGCAGACTAGCGGGGAACTCTGGGGCCAACGTCCTGACTTTC.

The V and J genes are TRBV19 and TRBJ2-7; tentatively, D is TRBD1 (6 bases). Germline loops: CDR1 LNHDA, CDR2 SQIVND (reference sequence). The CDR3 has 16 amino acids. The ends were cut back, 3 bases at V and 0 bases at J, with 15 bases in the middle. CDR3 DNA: TGTGCCAGTAGTATTTCCGGGACACTCCGCTCCTACGAGCAGTACTTC. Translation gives CASSISGTLRSYEQYF.

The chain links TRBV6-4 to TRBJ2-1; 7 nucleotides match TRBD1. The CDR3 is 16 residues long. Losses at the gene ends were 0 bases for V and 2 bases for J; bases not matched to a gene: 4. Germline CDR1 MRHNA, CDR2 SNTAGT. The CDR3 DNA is TGTGCCAGCAGTGACTCAGGGGGCCACCCCTACAATGAGCAGTTCTTC. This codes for CASSDSGGHPYNEQFF.

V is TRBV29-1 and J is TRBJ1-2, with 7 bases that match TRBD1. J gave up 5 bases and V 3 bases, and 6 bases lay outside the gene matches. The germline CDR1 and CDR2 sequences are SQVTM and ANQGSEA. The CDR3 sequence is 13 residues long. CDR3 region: CSVDRDSSYGYTF. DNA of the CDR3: TGCAGCGTTGACCGGGACAGTTCTTATGGCTACACCTTC.

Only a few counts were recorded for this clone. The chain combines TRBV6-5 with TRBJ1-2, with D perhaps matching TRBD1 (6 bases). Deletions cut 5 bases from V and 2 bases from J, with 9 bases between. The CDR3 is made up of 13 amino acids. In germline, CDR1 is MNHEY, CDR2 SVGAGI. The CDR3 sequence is CASSKTGNYGYTF. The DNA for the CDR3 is TGTGCCAGCAGTAAGACAGGCAACTATGGCTACACCTTC.

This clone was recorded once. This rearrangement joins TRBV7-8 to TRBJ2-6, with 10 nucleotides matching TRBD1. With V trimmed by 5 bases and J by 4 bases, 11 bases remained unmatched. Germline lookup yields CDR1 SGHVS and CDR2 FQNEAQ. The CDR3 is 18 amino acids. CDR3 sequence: CASSPTRTGGAGANVLTF. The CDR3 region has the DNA TGTGCCAGCAGCCCTACCCGGACAGGGGGGGCGGGGGCCAACGTCCTGACTTTC.